This T cell receptor (beta chain) was profiled in a study of CD8 T cells in Susac syndrome (dated by TCRdb to about 2019). Turning to the overall study: Repertoire sequencing was used to test whether CD8+ T cell activation and differentiation in Susac syndrome was antigen driven. CD8+ T cell repertoire clonality was compared between around eleven healthy donors, approximately 14 Susac syndrome patients and approximately 16 multiple sclerosis patients.

On this clonotype: It lacks a known antigen. Nothing much larger sits one base from this clone, and base qualities are not available.

High-throughput TCR beta sequencing profiled peripheral blood CD8+ and CD4+ T cells from healthy donors, Susac syndrome patients and multiple sclerosis patients. The multiple sclerosis controls were treatment-naive patients whose relapsing-remitting disease, either stable or active, fulfilled the revised McDonald criteria. CD8+ TEMRA cells were enriched by FACS, while bulk CD8+ and CD4+ T cells were purified by magnetic negative isolation. Blood was drawn into EDTA tubes, processed within 24 hours, and PBMCs were isolated by density gradient centrifugation. PBMCs intended for TCR sequencing were cryopreserved in liquid nitrogen and were subsequently thawed in a 37 degrees C water bath. The sorted or isolated CD4+, CD8+ and CD8+ TEMRA cells had a purity of 90% or higher. RNA was extracted using the RNeasy kit, and roughly 0.45 to 1 ug of the RNA was reverse transcribed with random hexamers. The immunoSEQ multiplex PCR assay, covering 54 Vbeta and 13 Jbeta segments, was used to amplify TCR beta CDR3 regions. PCR amplification bias was corrected by using a synthetic template baseline for primer optimization and computational correction. The published analysis was carried out like this. Only productive sequences were kept, with reads annotated to V, D and J genes according to IMGT and analyzed in immunoSEQ Analyzer. Clonality was computed as one minus Shannon entropy normalized by log2 of the number of productive unique sequences. For each patient and control, public and private clones were evaluated within the 100 most prevalent clones. Clones were defined as Susac-specific if absent from the healthy and MS cohorts, from more than 900 published viral clones and from other ImmuneACCESS disease sequences. TCRdb reanalyzed the raw reads on its own, using fastp at Q25 for trimming and MiXCR for clone calling, and kept in-frame beta chains. Every distinct CDR3 protein forms one entry, paired with its most common genes and DNA. These V and J calls originate from TCRdb's pipeline instead of the authors' own analysis. Counted in this sample were about 280,000 distinct CDR3 sequences; around 83% of them appeared once. About 0.11% of the sample belongs to the ten largest clones.

The paper's findings and limits, for the study overall: The TCR sequencing and HLA analysis was acknowledged to have included a relatively small number of individuals.

From V the trimming removes 2 bases and from J it removes 4 bases, while the gene matches leave 18 bases of the junction unaccounted for. From the cysteine through the phenylalanine, the CDR3 covers 19 amino acids. Just the 57-base CDR3 DNA is kept, in frame starting at base 1. CDR1 and CDR2 are drawn from the germline V gene (reference sequence): LNHNV, YYDKDF. Material for sequencing was CD8+ T cells from PBMCs. The V gene is TRBV15 and the J gene is TRBJ2-3; 7 bases in the middle match TRBD2. The sequence derives from a human donor with multiple sclerosis. Read as DNA, the sequence is TGTGCCACCAGCAGACCGATATACCGGACTAGGCGGGACGCAGATACGCAGTATTTT. Its product reads: CATSRPIYRTRRDADTQYF.